This TCR beta chain was sequenced for a study of a mutant IDH1 vaccine in newly diagnosed glioma. Study at large: Patients got their first vaccination 4-6 weeks after radiotherapy alone, or with temozolomide cycles. Standard pretreatment was either radiotherapy, temozolomide, or, for most, radiochemotherapy with temozolomide. Study-level points and caveats: Apparently unrelated to pseudoprogression were changes in the top peripheral T cell clonotypes.

Repertoires were generated with immunoSEQ multiplex PCR, while TCRdb's copy carries only in-frame clones and drops some. The data hold about 24,000 clones, with around three quarters observed a single time. The time point denotes: week 11, during vaccination. What each vaccine dose contained was 300 ug of mutant IDH1 20-mer peptide, accompanied by topical imiquimod. As regards this clone: Its antigen is currently unknown.

Trimming removed 5 bases from V and 4 bases from J; junction bases left unmatched: 2. Germline lookup yields CDR1 LNHDA and CDR2 SQIVND (reference sequence). CDR3 size: 13 residues. This rearrangement joins TRBV19 to TRBJ1-5; 7 bases match TRBD1. The clonotype comes from a man aged 35-49 years with glioma. The material sequenced was PBMCs, taken from a glioma patient whose treatment included an IDH1 peptide vaccine. CDR3: CASSQGENQPQHF. CDR3 coding DNA: TGTGCCAGTAGTCAGGGGGAGAATCAGCCCCAGCATTTT.